This TCR beta chain was sequenced for a study of T-cell reconstitution after alpha-beta-depleted transplantation in children. The CDR3 is made up of 14 amino acids. The V gene end was trimmed by 3 bases and the J gene end by 5 bases; junction bases not matched to a gene: 5. The germline V gene encodes CDR1 SQVTM and CDR2 ANQGSEA. Study outcomes and limitations: Surviving recipient T cells and thymic progenitors produced the high day-60 TCRbeta diversity seen in some patients. Expanded clones from the graft, numbering several hundred, reportedly supplied alpha-beta T cells about two months after transplant.

A TCRbeta library incorporating unique molecular identifiers was prepared. Each CDR3 protein gets one entry after TCRdb re-called the PCR reads with MiXCR. The table records about a million distinct CDR3 sequences, under 30% of them present only once. The sample holds a few counts of this clonotype. No antigen is known for it. The sample was PBMCs, mostly from graft donor cells, taken 360 days after TCRalphabeta/CD19-depleted stem cell transplant. This receptor was obtained from a boy less than two years old who had a stem cell transplant for SCID, so the T cells may come from the graft donor. This chain links TRBV29-1 with TRBJ2-1; 9 nucleotides match TRBD2. CDR3 sequence: CSVDLLAGNNEQFF. The CDR3 nucleotides read TGCAGCGTTGATCTGCTAGCGGGGAACAATGAGCAGTTCTTC.